Listed below are T cell receptor beta chains from one sample, sequenced in a study of cytomegalovirus exposure and HLA in healthy donors. Assay: immunoSEQ multiplex PCR; the TCRdb copy retains only in-frame clones and omits some. This table lists tens of thousands of clones. Source material: PBMCs. The receptors here all came from a man in his forties or fifties in good health and CMV-seropositive. The CDR3 runs from the conserved cysteine through the conserved F or W.

cdr3_length v_call cdr3_aa
14 TRBV19 CASTSGYSNQPQHF
14 TRBV30 CAWTSGPSNQPQHF
13 TRBV7-2 CASSTGGGEKLFF
14 TRBV6-5 CASRPGITKEKLFF
12 TRBV5-1 CASSGQGTEAFF
12 TRBV29-1 CSVEGLENIQYF
17 TRBV5-1 CASSLAWIDRGTGELFF
19 TRBV4-2 CASSQQGTSAHSVLYEQYF
16 TRBV2 CASSDKSSGSYNEQFF
15 TRBV7-9 CASSPPSGSGNEQFF